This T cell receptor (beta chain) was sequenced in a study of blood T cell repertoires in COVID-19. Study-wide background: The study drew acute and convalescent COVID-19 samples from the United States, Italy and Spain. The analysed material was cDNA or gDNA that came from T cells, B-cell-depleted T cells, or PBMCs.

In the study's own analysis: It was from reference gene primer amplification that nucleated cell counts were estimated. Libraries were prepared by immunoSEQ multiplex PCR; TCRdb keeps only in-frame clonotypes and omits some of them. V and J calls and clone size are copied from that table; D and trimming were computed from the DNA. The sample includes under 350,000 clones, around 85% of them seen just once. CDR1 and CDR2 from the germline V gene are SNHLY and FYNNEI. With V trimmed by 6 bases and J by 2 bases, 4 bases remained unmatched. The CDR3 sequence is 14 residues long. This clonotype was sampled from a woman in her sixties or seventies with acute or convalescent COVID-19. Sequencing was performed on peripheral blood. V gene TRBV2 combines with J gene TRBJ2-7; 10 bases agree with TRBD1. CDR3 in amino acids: CASSRDRGAYEQYF. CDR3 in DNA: TGTGCCAGCAGCAGGGACAGGGGAGCCTACGAGCAGTACTTC.